This TCR beta chain was profiled in a study of cytomegalovirus exposure and HLA in healthy donors. The study drew the donors from its 120-subject validation cohort, separate from the roughly 710-subject first cohort. Using immunoSEQ multiplex PCR, the repertoire was profiled, and TCRdb retains in-frame clones only, with some absent. The table includes hundreds of thousands of clones, approximately 88% detected once. A remark on this clone: Its specificity is unknown.

Broader study findings: In the 120 or so validation repertoires, more than 85% of cluster scores exceeded 0, per a later analysis. It was 150 to 200 TCR beta chains that were listed as cytomegalovirus-associated.

The sample taken for sequencing was PBMCs. The sequence was collected from a woman between 25 and 40 years old in good health and CMV-seropositive.

In nucleotides, the CDR3 is TGTGCCAGCAGTGAAATCGGGCAGGGTGATCAGCCCCAGCATTTT. Translating it yields CASSEIGQGDQPQHF. The genes are TRBV6-1 and TRBJ1-5, with a weak D call TRBD1 (5 bases). Per germline, CDR1 MNHNS and CDR2 SASEGT. V lost 2 bases to trimming and J lost 5 bases, with 13 bases between them. The CDR3 contains 15 residues.